The present T cell receptor (beta chain) was sequenced within a study of OX40 agonist ivuxolimab in advanced cancers. Notes on the research overall: Ivuxolimab, which targeted the costimulatory receptor OX40 (CD134), was an agonistic, fully human IgG2 monoclonal antibody. Intravenous ivuxolimab was administered to patients every 2 weeks at six dose levels: 0.01, 0.1, 0.3, 1.5, 3 and 10 mg/kg. Of the approximately 54 dose-escalation patients, hepatocellular carcinoma was present in 19, melanoma in some 15, renal cell carcinoma in 9 and head and neck cancer in 9. A male proportion of 82.7% and a mean age of about 60 years, ranging from about 23 to 90, were recorded for the dose-escalation cohort. Patients were allowed to have had prior anti-PD-1, anti-PD-L1 or anti-CTLA-4 therapy, and 40% of the dose-escalation patients had previously received checkpoint inhibitors. Partial responses occurred in three dose-escalation patients, of whom one had hepatocellular carcinoma and two had cutaneous melanoma. Peripheral TCRbeta sequencing was intended to test whether TCR sequence diversity was altered and clonal T-cell expansion was caused by ivuxolimab. The paper describes the monotherapy dose-escalation part (N of about 54 patients) of the phase I trial of ivuxolimab.

Genomic DNA was isolated from the sorted cells so that the TCRbeta CDR3 region could be sequenced. TCRbeta CDR3 regions were sequenced using the immunoSEQ Assay. As stored in TCRdb, this immuneACCESS dataset retains in-frame rearrangements with V and J assigned. A fraction of the clones does not appear; measured against another copy, unresolved V genes explain less than half of the discrepancy, and the remainder lacks a known reason. For this sample there are about 59,000 clones; less than 85% appear just once. Jointly, the top ten make up 4% of the sample. The trial excluded patients who had a history of autoimmune disease or who were on systemic immunosuppression. Peripheral blood for TCR sequencing was collected from all dose cohorts at baseline, on cycle 4 day 1, and on cycle 7 day 1. The samples were taken from a phase I, first-in-human, multicenter, open-label dose-escalation trial of ivuxolimab. The trial enrolled adults with locally advanced or metastatic head and neck squamous cell, hepatocellular, melanoma or renal cell carcinoma. Before TCR sequencing, CD4+ T cells and CD8+ T cells from peripheral blood were sorted into separate populations.

A word on this clone: Its antigen is not yet known. No per-base quality is available; no much larger clone lies one base away.

The CDR3 covers 14 residues, taking in both the cysteine and the phenylalanine. Just the 42-base CDR3 DNA is kept, in frame starting at base 1. The germline V gene sets CDR1 to SGHTA and CDR2 to FQGTGA. What the work shows at the level of the full study, not this receptor alone: Low levels of normalized T-cell clonal expansion were also shown by some nonresponding patients. After ivuxolimab, expanded clones were on average more numerous among CD8+ T cells than among CD4+ T cells. Which antigens the clonally expanded peripheral T cells were specific for was not determined. In the 0.1-3.0 mg/kg groups, partial responders had among the lowest normalized peripheral clonal expansion, particularly in CD8+ T cells. At doses from 0.1 to 3.0 mg/kg, clonal expansion was seen in both CD4+ and CD8+ blood T cells between baseline and week 6.

This clonotype originated in an adult with an advanced solid tumor such as melanoma, head and neck, liver or kidney cancer. This sample comprised CD4+ or CD8+ T cells sorted from blood, obtained in a trial of the OX40 agonist ivuxolimab. The V and J genes are TRBV7-3 and TRBJ2-5; the junction holds 7 bases that match TRBD2. Judging by the DNA end, TRBJ2-7 fits better; the J call may be wrong. DNA sequence: TGTGCCAGCAGCTTACAGGGAGGGATCTACGAGCAGTACTTC. Its protein product is CASSLQGGIYEQYF.